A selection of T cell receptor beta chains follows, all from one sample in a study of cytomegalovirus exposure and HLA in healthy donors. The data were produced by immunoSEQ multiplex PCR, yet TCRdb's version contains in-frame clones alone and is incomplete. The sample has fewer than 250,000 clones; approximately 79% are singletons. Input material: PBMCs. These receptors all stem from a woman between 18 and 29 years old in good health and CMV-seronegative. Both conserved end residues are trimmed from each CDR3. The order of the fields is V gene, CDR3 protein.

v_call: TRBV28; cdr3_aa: ASSFWDRERETQY
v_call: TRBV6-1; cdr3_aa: ASSEGGDLNSNQPQH
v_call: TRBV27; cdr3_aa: ASSGGYSQPQH
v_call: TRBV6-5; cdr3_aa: ASSYQPTSPYEQY
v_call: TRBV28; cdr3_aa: ASINGLIRGNTEAF
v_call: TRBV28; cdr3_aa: ASRFDGGKLF
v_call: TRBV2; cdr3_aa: ASSEGQGNYNEQF
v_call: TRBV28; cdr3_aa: ASSFFGVTLGSGQLNTEAF
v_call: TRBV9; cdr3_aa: ASSVGRGGFTNEKLF
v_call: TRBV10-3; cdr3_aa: AISEADRVNTDTQY
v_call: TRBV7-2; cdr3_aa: ASSLTGITGELF
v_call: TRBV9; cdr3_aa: ASSPPGAGELF
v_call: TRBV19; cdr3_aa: AVQASWWTGREGYT
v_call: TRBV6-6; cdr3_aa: ASSYSADTGELF
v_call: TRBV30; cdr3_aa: AWSVPPRPQQF
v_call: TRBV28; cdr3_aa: ASQVGLNTEAF
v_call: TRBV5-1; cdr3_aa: ASSLGGTSGSYNEQF
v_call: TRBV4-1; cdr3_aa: ASSQLQPSGNTIY
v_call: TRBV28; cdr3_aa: ASSIGTDYGYT
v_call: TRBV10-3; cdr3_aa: ATISGNNSPLH
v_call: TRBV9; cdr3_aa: ASSGDSGGNTDTQY
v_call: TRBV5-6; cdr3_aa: ASSLFPGNQPQH
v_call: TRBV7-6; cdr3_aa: ASSLKTSGIFGELF
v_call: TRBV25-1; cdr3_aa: ASSEPGSGGDEQF
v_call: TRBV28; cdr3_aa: ASSFYREGYEQY
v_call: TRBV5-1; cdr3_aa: ASSKGTENTEAF
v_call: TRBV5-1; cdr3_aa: ASSRPQETQY
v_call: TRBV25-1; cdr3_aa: ASSEPGDEKLF
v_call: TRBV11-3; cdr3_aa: ASSSRQGYEQY
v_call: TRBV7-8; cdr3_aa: ASSLSGTQDQPQH
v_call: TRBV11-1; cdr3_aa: ASSPEGQVPDTQY
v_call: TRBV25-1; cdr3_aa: ASSDRWREGKETQY
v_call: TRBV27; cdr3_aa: ASSFSATGAVTGELF
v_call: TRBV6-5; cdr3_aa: ASSYGVGAVNSPLH
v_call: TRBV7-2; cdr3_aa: ASSNRQGPSETQY
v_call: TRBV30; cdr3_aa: AWSQGQGRNTLH
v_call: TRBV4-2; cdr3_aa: ASSQDQGGEQF
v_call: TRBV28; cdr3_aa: ASSHTLAGVYEQY
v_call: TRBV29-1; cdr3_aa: SVEEDRVNEQF
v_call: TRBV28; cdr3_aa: ASSLEAGVGNTIY
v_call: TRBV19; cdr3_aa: ASGGQGGSQPQH
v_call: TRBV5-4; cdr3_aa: ASSSPSETQY
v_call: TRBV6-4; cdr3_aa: ASSPRGEGGELF
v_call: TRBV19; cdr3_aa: ASSIRTSGNYNEQF
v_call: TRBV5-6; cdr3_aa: ASNLMQGDDNQPQH
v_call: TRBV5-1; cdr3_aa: ASTSGQGMETQY